This record concerns one T cell receptor beta chain sequence. This table comes from immunoSEQ multiplex PCR, and its TCRdb copy is limited to in-frame clones, with some not included. The data hold around 130,000 clones, with 70% to 85% observed a single time. The sample is drawn from a study of blood T cell repertoires in COVID-19. Germline loops: CDR1 MNHEY, CDR2 SMNVEV (reference sequence). The CDR3 is 17 amino acids. Losses at the gene ends were 4 bases for V and 1 base for J; bases not matched to a gene: 8. The clonotype originates from a young woman who had been exposed to COVID-19. Source material: PBMCs or T cells enriched from blood (not recorded which). The gene calls are TRBV27 and TRBJ1-1; 11 bases are shared with TRBD1. The CDR3 nucleotides read TGTGCCAGCAGTTACGGGACAGGGGGTGCGAGGAACACTGAAGCTTTCTTT. Protein product: CASSYGTGGARNTEAFF.